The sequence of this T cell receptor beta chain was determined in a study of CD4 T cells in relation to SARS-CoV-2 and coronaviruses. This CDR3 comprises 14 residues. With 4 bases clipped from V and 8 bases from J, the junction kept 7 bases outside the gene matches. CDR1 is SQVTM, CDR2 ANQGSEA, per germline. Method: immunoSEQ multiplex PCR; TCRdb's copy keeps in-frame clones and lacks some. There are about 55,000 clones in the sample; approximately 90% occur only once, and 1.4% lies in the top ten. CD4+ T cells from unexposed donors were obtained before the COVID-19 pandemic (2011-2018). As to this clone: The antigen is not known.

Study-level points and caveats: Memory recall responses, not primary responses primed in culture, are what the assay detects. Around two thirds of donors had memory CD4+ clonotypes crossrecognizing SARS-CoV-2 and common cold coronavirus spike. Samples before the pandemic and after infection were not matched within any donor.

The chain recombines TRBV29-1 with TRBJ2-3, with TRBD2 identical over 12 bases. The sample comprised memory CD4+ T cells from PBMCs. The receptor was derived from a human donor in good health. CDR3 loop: CSVGLAGDIGTQYF. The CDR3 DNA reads TGCAGCGTTGGACTAGCGGGAGATATAGGTACGCAGTATTTT.